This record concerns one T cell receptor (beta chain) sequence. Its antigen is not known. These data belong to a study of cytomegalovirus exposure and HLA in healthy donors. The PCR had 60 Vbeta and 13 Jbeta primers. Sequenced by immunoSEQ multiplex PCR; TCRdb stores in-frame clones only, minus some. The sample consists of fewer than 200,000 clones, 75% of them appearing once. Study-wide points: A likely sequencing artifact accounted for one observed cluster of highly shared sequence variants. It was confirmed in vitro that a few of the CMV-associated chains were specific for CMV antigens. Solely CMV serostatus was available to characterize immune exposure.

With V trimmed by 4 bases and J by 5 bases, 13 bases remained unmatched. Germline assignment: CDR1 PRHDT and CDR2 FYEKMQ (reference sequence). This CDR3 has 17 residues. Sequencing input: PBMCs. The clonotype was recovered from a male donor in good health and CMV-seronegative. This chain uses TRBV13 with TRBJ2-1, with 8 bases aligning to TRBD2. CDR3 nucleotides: TGTGCCAGCAGCTCCCGCGAATGGCGGGGGGTCAACAATGAGCAGTTCTTC. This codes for CASSSREWRGVNNEQFF. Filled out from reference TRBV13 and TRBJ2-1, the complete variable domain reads AAGVIQSPRHLIKEKRETATLKCYPIPRHDTVYWYQQGPGQDPQFLISFYEKMQSDKGSIPDRFSAQQFSDYHSELNMSSLELGDSALYFCASSSREWRGVNNEQFFGPGTRLTVL.